This TCR beta chain is from a study of beta chain features in type 1 diabetes. Donors contributed one heparinised blood draw apiece, averaging roughly 100 mL. A CD45RO/CCR7/CD25/CD127/CD95/CD27 panel sorted naive, central memory, regulatory and stem cell-like memory CD4+ cells. This clone has a handful of counts. Its antigen is undetermined. Germline CDR1 is SGHRS and CDR2 is YFSETQ. This CDR3 is built from 16 residues. The junction had 1 base not matched to a gene; V was cut back by 0 bases and J by 3 bases. Expressed TCRB transcripts were sequenced, since all the RNA that had been isolated was reverse transcribed. Assay used: immunoSEQ multiplex PCR; TCRdb lists only in-frame clones, some missing. The table records 160,000 or so clones, 9% to 10% of them present only once. General study results and limits: Insertion counts at VDJ junctions were lower in type 1 diabetes patients, who also showed more deletions there. For Type 1 diabetes patients, all four CD4+ subsets carried TCRB CDR3s that were moderately but significantly shorter.

This TCR derives from a woman younger than 30 in good health. This chain uses TRBV5-1 with TRBJ2-1; 12 nucleotides align to TRBD2. The sequenced sample consisted of central memory CD4+ T cells from blood. DNA of the CDR3: TGCGCCAGCAGCTTGGGACTAGCGGGAGACTACAATGAGCAGTTCTTC. Translation gives CASSLGLAGDYNEQFF. Looking up the rest from reference TRBV5-1 and TRBJ2-1 gives the full variable domain: KAGVTQTPRYLIKTRGQQVTLSCSPISGHRSVSWYQQTPGQGLQFLFEYFSETQRNKGNFPGRFSGRQFSNSRSEMNVSTLELGDSALYLCASSLGLAGDYNEQFFGPGTRLTVL.